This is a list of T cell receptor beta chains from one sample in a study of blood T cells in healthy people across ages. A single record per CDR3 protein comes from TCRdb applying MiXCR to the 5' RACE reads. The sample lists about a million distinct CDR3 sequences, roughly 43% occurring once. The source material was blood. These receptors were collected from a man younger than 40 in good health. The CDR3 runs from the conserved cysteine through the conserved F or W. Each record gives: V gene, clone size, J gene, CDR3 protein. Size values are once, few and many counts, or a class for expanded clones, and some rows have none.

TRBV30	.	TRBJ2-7	CAWSVGVHYEQYF
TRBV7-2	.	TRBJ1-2	CASSVATGGYGYTF
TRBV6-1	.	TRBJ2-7	CASSEWSSGYEQYF
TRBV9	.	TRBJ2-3	CASSVATGGAGDTQYF
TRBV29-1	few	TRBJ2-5	CSETRGAEETQYF
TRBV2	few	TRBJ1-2	CASSPIYGYTF
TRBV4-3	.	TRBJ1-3	CASSQESLEGSGNTVYF
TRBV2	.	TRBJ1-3	CASSEAPGRAGNTIYF
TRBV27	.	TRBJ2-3	CASSLSPGGGGDTQYF
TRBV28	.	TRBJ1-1	CASRRLAETLNTEAFF
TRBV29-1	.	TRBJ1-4	CSVEDRRASNEKLFF
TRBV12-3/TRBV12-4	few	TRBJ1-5	CASTWGGLDNQPQHF
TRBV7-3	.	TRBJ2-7	CASSQSGGAAYEQYF
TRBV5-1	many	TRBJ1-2	CASSSTGASSYTF
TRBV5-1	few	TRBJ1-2	CASSSDGSDYGYTF
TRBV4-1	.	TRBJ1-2	CVSSREGRGGYTF
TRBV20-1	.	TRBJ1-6	CSARGASGQGRNSPLHF
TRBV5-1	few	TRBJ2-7	CASSFGETDYYEQYF
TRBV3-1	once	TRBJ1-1	CASSRKTEAFF